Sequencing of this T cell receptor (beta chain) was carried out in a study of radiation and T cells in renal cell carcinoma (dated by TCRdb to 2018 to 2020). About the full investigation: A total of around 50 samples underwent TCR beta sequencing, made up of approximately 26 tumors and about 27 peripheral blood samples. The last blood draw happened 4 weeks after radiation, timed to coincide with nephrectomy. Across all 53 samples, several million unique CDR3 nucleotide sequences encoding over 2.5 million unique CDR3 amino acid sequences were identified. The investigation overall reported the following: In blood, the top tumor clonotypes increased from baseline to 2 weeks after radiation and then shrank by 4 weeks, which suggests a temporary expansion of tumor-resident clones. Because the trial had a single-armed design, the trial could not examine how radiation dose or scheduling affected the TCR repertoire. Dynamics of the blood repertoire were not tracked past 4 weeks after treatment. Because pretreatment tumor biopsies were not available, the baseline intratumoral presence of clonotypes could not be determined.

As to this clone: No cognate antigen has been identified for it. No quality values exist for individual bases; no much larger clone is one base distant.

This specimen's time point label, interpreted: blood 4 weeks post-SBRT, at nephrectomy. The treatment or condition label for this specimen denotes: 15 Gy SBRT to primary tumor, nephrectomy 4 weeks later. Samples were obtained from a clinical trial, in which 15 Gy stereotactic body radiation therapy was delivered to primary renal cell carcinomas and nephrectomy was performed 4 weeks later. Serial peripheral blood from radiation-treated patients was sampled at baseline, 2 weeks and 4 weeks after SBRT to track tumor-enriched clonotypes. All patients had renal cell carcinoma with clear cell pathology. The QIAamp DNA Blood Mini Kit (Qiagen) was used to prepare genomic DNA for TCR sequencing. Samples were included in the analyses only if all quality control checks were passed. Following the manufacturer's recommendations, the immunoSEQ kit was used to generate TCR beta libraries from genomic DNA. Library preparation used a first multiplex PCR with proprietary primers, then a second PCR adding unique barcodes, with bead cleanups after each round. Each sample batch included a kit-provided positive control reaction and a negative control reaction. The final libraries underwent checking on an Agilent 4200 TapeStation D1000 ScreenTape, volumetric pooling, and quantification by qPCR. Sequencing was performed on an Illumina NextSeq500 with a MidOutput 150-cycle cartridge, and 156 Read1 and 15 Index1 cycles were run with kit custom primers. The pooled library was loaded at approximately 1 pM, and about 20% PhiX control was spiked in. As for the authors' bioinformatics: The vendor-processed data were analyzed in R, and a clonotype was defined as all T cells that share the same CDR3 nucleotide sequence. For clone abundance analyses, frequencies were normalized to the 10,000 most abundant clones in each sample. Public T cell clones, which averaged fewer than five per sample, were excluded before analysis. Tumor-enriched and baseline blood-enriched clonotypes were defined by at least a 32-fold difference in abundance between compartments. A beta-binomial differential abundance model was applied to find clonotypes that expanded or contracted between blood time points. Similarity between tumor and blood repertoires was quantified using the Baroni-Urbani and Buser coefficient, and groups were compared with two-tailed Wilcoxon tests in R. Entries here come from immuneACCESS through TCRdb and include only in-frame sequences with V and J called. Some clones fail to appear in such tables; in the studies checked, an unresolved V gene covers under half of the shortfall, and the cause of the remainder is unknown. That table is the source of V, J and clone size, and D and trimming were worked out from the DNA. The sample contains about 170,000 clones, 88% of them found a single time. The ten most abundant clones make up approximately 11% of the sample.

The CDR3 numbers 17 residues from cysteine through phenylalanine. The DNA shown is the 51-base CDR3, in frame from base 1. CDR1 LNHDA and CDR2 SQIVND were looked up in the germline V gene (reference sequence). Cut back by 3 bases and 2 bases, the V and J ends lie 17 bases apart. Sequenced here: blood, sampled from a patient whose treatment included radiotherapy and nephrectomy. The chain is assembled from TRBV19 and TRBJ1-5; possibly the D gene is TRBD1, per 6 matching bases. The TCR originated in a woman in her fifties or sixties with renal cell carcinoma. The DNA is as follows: TGTGCCAGTAGTATCCTCTCAGGGGCACGGGGCAATCAGCCCCAGCATTTT. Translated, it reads CASSILSGARGNQPQHF.